Listed below are T cell receptor beta chains from one sample, sequenced in a study of radiotherapy plus CTLA-4 blockade in lung cancer. Assay used: immunoSEQ multiplex PCR; TCRdb lists only in-frame clones, some missing. The data show tens of thousands of clones, around four fifths seen once. The sequences come from peripheral blood, collected from a patient treated with radiotherapy plus ipilimumab. These receptors originate from a human donor with non-small cell lung cancer whose response to radiotherapy plus ipilimumab could not be evaluated. CDR3s include the opening cysteine and the closing phenylalanine or tryptophan. D genes are given only for firm matches.

D,J,V,CDR3
TRBD2,TRBJ2-3,TRBV28,CASSLRTSGPDTQYF
TRBD2,TRBJ2-3,TRBV18,CASSPGLAGTDTQYF
TRBD1,TRBJ1-2,TRBV7-2,CASSSRPGTGIGGYTF
.,TRBJ2-2,TRBV29-1,CSVETDRSGELFF
.,TRBJ1-4,TRBV4-2,CASSRGTGTSNEKLFF
TRBD1,TRBJ2-5,TRBV28,CASSLIGTGGLETQYF
.,TRBJ1-1,TRBV7-8,CASSHLGGAFF
.,TRBJ2-7,TRBV21-1,CASSPRLAGALCYEQYF
TRBD1,TRBJ2-5,TRBV27,CASSTPRTGSRETQYF
.,TRBJ2-3,TRBV6-5,CASSSLSTDTQYF
.,TRBJ2-2,TRBV9,CASSVDGHSNTGELFF
.,TRBJ2-3,TRBV28,CASSAMDTQYF
.,TRBJ1-1,TRBV29-1,CSVVTGVNTEAFF
TRBD1,TRBJ1-4,TRBV27,CASSFQWTGGYATNEKLFF
.,TRBJ2-3,TRBV5-1,CASSISTSTDTQYF
TRBD1,TRBJ1-1,TRBV7-2,CASRPDRAGVTEAFF
TRBD2,TRBJ2-1,TRBV11-2,CASSLGPSGRASEQFF
.,TRBJ1-1,TRBV7-2,CASSPAGRRDTEAFF
.,TRBJ2-5,TRBV2,CASPRTSHQETQYF
.,TRBJ1-3,TRBV6-5,CASSSAGNTIYF
TRBD1,TRBJ1-1,TRBV27,CASSLSSGQGFPEAFF
.,TRBJ2-1,TRBV6-5,CASSRSVAGEQFF
.,TRBJ2-7,TRBV9,CASSVGMGYRADEQYF
TRBD2,TRBJ2-7,TRBV6-1,CASSEFGGSSSYEQYF
TRBD1,TRBJ2-1,TRBV6-1,CASSGTGGYNEQFF
.,TRBJ1-5,TRBV7-6,CASSLEQSPNQPQHF